Sequencing of this T cell receptor (beta chain) was carried out in a study of CD8+ T cells in alopecia areata. Sequencing templates came from extracted RNA that was reverse transcribed into cDNA. Using immunoSEQ multiplex PCR, the repertoire was profiled, and TCRdb retains in-frame clones only, with some absent. The sample lists approximately 280,000 clones, 58% occurring once. Treatment noted: oral pan-JAK inhibitor, 5-10 mg twice daily. The CDR3 runs to 14 residues. Trimming shortened V by 4 bases and J by 7 bases, and 14 bases separated the two germline ends. Germline assignment: CDR1 MNHEY and CDR2 SMNVEV (reference sequence).

This TCR derives from a human donor with alopecia areata. The sequences come from CD4+ T cells sorted from blood, collected at week 24, from a patient treated with tofacitinib. The chain has TRBV27 and TRBJ1-3, with D possibly being TRBD1 (5 bases). CDR3 DNA sequence: TGTGCCAGCAGTTCGCCAGGGTCCGGGAACACCATATATTTT. This encodes CASSSPGSGNTIYF.